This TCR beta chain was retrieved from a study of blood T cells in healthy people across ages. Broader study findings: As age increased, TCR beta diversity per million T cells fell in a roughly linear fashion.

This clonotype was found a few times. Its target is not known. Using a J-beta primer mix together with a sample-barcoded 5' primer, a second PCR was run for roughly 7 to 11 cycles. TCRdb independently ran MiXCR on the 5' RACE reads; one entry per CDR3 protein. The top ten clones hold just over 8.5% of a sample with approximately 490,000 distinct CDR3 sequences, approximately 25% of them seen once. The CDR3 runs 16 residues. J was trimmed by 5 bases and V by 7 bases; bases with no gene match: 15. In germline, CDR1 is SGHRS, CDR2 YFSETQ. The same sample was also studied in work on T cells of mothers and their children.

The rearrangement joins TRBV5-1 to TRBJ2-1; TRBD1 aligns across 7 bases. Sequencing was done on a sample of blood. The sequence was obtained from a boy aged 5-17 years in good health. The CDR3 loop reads CASEAAATGLDNEQFF. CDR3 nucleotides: TGCGCCAGCGAAGCAGCCGCGACAGGGTTGGACAATGAGCAGTTCTTC.